A single sample is the source of the 21 T cell receptor beta chains below, sequenced in a study of OX40 agonist ivuxolimab in advanced cancers. Some clones are missing from TCRdb's copy, which holds only in-frame ones; the method was immunoSEQ multiplex PCR. The data show around 84,000 clones, with about 90% seen just once and approximately 0.5% held by the top ten. Sequenced material: CD4+ or CD8+ T cells sorted from blood, taken in a trial of the OX40 agonist ivuxolimab. The receptors derive from an adult with an advanced solid tumor such as melanoma, head and neck, liver or kidney cancer.

Regarding this clone: Relative to the germline gene, one junction end is altered; a read error may explain this. V usage is TRBV7-6 and J usage is TRBJ2-3; no firm D call. The CDR3 extends over 15 amino acids. The germline V gene encodes CDR1 SGHVS and CDR2 FNYEAQ. The CDR3 reads CAGSLGSPSSDTQYF. Written as DNA, the CDR3 is TGTGCCGGCAGCTTAGGTTCCCCCTCCTCAGATACGCAGTATTTT. Variable domain in full (rest from reference TRBV7-6 and TRBJ2-3): GAGVSQSPRYKVTKRGQDVALRCDPISGHVSLYWYRQALGQGPEFLTYFNYEAQQDKSGLPNDRFSAERPEGSISTLTIQRTEQRDSAMYRCAGSLGSPSSDTQYFGPGTRLTVL.

This clone is a singleton in its sample. The genes are TRBV7-2 and TRBJ1-5, with a possible D match to TRBD1 (5 bases). V lost 5 bases, J lost 3 bases, and 14 bases lay in between. The CDR3 runs to 15 residues. Germline loops: CDR1 SGHTA, CDR2 FQGNSA. DNA of the CDR3: TGTGCCAGCAGCGCGCAGGGACGGGACAATCAGCCCCAGCATTTT. Its translation is CASSAQGRDNQPQHF.

The chain carries TRBV6-5 and TRBJ1-2; D is unclear. The V end was cut by 5 bases, the J end by 7 bases, with 17 bases between. The CDR3 totals 14 residues. CDR1 is MNHEY and CDR2 is SVGAGI in the germline V gene. CDR3 in amino acids: CASSIGPQWIGYTF. The CDR3 nucleotides read TGTGCCAGCAGTATAGGACCACAGTGGATTGGCTACACCTTC.

This chain links TRBV23-1 with TRBJ1-2; TRBD1 matches at 7 bases. TRBV23-1 is an ORF; its function is uncertain. Trimming took 4 bases from V and 5 from J; bases not matched to a gene: 4. This CDR3 has 13 residues. As DNA, the CDR3 is TGCGCCAGCAGTCGACTACAGGGGTATGGCTACACCTTC. It translates to CASSRLQGYGYTF.

The V call is TRBV6-7, the J call TRBJ2-7, with 8 bases aligning to TRBD2. TRBV6-7 carries the ORF label, with uncertain function. CDR3 length: 17 residues. The junction had 13 bases not matched to a gene; V was cut back by 0 bases and J by 6 bases. Written as DNA, the CDR3 is TGTGCCAGCAGTTACTCGGGCAAAAGCGGGGGCTCGTCCGAGCAGTACTTC. Translated, it gives CASSYSGKSGGSSEQYF.

This clone has only one observation. The chain is built from TRBV10-3 and TRBJ2-7, with 7 bases identical to TRBD1. Trimming cost V 10 bases and J 5 bases; bases outside gene matches: 14. The CDR3 runs 14 residues. In germline, CDR1 is ENHRY, CDR2 SYGVKD. CDR3 sequence: CATHDRTGDNEQYF. For the CDR3, the DNA is TGTGCCACCCACGACCGAACAGGGGATAACGAGCAGTACTTC.

Points on this clone: The junction departs from the called germline gene at one end, perhaps through a read error. V usage is TRBV10-2 and J usage is TRBJ2-3; 10 bases map to TRBD2. The V gene's germline CDR1 is WSHSY and CDR2 SAAADI. This CDR3 contains 16 residues. CDR3 nucleotide sequence: TGCGCCAGCCGTCGGGTGGCTAGCGGGAGCATAGATACGCAGTATTTT. Its protein product is CASRRVASGSIDTQYF.

This chain uses TRBV6-1 with TRBJ1-5; possible D gene TRBD1, 6 bases. V gave up 7 bases and J gave up 3 bases, with 13 bases separating them. Germline V gives CDR1 MNHNS, CDR2 SASEGT. The CDR3 runs 14 residues. The CDR3 nucleotides read TGTGCCAGCAATCGGGACAACCTCAATCAGCCCCAGCATTTT. It codes for CASNRDNLNQPQHF.

CDR3 loop: CAWSPNRDRGYTF. CDR3 nucleotide sequence: TGTGCCTGGAGTCCCAACAGGGATCGCGGCTACACCTTC. The V and J genes are TRBV30 and TRBJ1-2, with D tentatively TRBD1 (6 bases). CDR1 and CDR2 from the germline V gene are GTSNPN and SVGIG (reference sequence). The CDR3 length is 13 residues. The V gene lost 2 bases and the J gene lost 8 bases, with 15 bases spanning the gap.

The CDR3 loop is CSVDRQGKQETQYF. The CDR3 coding sequence is TGCAGCGTTGACCGACAGGGGAAACAAGAGACCCAGTACTTC. The gene calls are TRBV29-1 and TRBJ2-5; TRBD1 matches at 8 bases. Germline CDR1 SQVTM, CDR2 ANQGSEA. The CDR3 length is 14 residues. Unmatched junction bases numbered 5, after V lost 3 bases and J lost 2 bases.

The V and J genes are TRBV2 and TRBJ2-1, with 7 bases lining up with TRBD1. The CDR3 has 13 residues. Germline V gives CDR1 SNHLY, CDR2 FYNNEI. With 7 bases clipped from V and 8 bases from J, the junction kept 8 bases outside the gene matches. CDR3 loop: CASTLTGFDEQFF. CDR3 bases: TGTGCCAGCACTCTGACAGGGTTTGATGAGCAGTTCTTC.

V gene TRBV6-6 combines with J gene TRBJ2-7, with D possibly matching TRBD2 (6 bases). Germline V gene sequence: CDR1 MNHNY, CDR2 SVGAGI (reference sequence). V lost 0 bases and J 6 bases, leaving 12 bases between the germline ends. The CDR3 loop spans 14 amino acids. CDR3 coding DNA: TGTGCCAGCAGTTACTCGGGACTCCCAGGCGAGCAGTACTTC. Its protein product is CASSYSGLPGEQYF.

The chain recombines TRBV18 with TRBJ2-2; possibly TRBD1 or TRBD2 for D (8 bases each). Germline loops: CDR1 KGHSH, CDR2 LQKENI. V was clipped by 0 bases and J by 0 bases, with 32 bases between them. The CDR3 is 24 residues long. The CDR3 here is CASSPPWQGAVGLVLNANTGELFF. CDR3 nucleotide sequence: TGTGCCAGCTCACCACCGTGGCAGGGGGCTGTGGGACTAGTCCTAAACGCGAACACCGGGGAGCTGTTTTTT.

The rearrangement uses TRBV5-4 and TRBJ2-7, with a weak D call TRBD1 (6 bases). In germline, CDR1 is SGHNT, CDR2 YYREEE (reference sequence). V dropped 1 base and J dropped 5 bases, with 16 bases sitting between them. The length of the CDR3 is 15 residues. This chain's CDR3 is CASSLPGVAFDEQYF. The CDR3 DNA sequence: TGTGCCAGCAGCTTGCCAGGGGTAGCCTTCGACGAGCAGTACTTC.

The genes are TRBV6-1 and TRBJ2-1; 13 bases map to TRBD2. CDR1 MNHNS and CDR2 SASEGT come from the germline V gene. J gave up 4 bases and V 1 base, and 4 bases lay outside the gene matches. The CDR3 runs to 17 residues. The DNA for the CDR3 is TGTGCCAGCAGTGAAGGAACTAGCGGGAGGGCATACAATGAGCAGTTCTTC. Amino acid sequence: CASSEGTSGRAYNEQFF.

This chain connects TRBV6-1 to TRBJ2-1; 10 bases line up with TRBD2. CDR3 length: 15 amino acids. Germline loops: CDR1 MNHNS, CDR2 SASEGT. Trimming took 7 bases from V and 8 from J; bases not matched to a gene: 11. Here the CDR3 reads CASMSGASGSYEQFF. CDR3 DNA sequence: TGTGCCAGCATGTCGGGGGCTAGCGGGAGCTATGAGCAGTTCTTC.

The chain carries TRBV5-4 and TRBJ2-7; 8 bases align to TRBD2. Germline-derived CDR1 and CDR2 are SGHNT and YYREEE (reference sequence). The CDR3 is made up of 15 amino acids. V lost 7 bases, J lost 5 bases, and 14 bases stayed unmatched. The CDR3, as DNA: TGTGCCAGCCAGCTGGTGAGCGGGAGTCGAAACGAGCAGTACTTC. Amino acid sequence: CASQLVSGSRNEQYF.

The rearrangement links TRBV7-6 to TRBJ2-1; either TRBD1 or TRBD2 may fit D (5 bases each). The germline V gene has CDR1 SGHVS and CDR2 FNYEAQ. Trimming removed 5 bases from V and 0 bases from J, with 20 bases in between. The CDR3 is 18 residues long. CDR3 nucleotides: TGTGCCAGCAGCCCTAGCCCCCCGAGGGGATACTCCTACAATGAGCAGTTCTTC. Protein product: CASSPSPPRGYSYNEQFF.

This chain joins TRBV7-8 and TRBJ2-1; 12 bases are shared with TRBD2. CDR3 length equals 19 residues. The junction had 11 bases not matched to a gene; V was cut back by 4 bases and J by 1 base. Germline assignment: CDR1 SGHVS and CDR2 FQNEAQ. The DNA for the CDR3 is TGTGCCAGCAGCTCAAGGAGGGGCCTAGCGGGAGGGTCCTACAATGAGCAGTTCTTC. Its protein product is CASSSRRGLAGGSYNEQFF.

V is TRBV25-1 and J is TRBJ1-2; TRBD1 matches at 7 bases. V lost 6 bases, J lost 14 bases, and 15 bases stayed unmatched. CDR1 is MGHDK, CDR2 SYGVNS, per germline. This CDR3 contains 13 residues. The CDR3 DNA reads as TGTGCCAGCAGCACGACAGGGTCGATTGTGAGTACCTTC. It codes for CASSTTGSIVSTF.

The chain combines TRBV6-5 with TRBJ1-2; 7 bases are a match to TRBD1. The CDR3 loop spans 14 amino acids. The ends lost 6 bases at V and 4 bases at J; junction bases unmatched: 8. Per the germline V gene, CDR1 is MNHEY and CDR2 is SVGAGI. The chain's CDR3 is CASRTRGLFYGYTF. For the CDR3, the DNA is TGTGCCAGCAGAACCAGGGGGTTATTCTATGGCTACACCTTC.